One sample yielded the 26 T cell receptor beta chains listed below, sequenced in a study of CD8 T cells in ankylosing spondylitis. TCRdb recomputed calls from the 5' RACE reads with MiXCR, one row per CDR3 protein. The profile shows about 150,000 distinct CDR3 sequences, about an eighth of them singletons. Sequenced material: blood, either unsorted or a sorted T cell fraction (not recorded which). The receptor source for this set is a female donor with ankylosing spondylitis or in good health (not recorded which).

This clonotype was observed a handful of times. This sequence joins TRBV3-1 and TRBJ1-6, with 9 bases aligning to TRBD1. Germline V gene sequence: CDR1 LGHDT, CDR2 YNNKEL (reference sequence). The length of the CDR3 is 15 residues. Trimming removed 0 bases from V and 11 bases from J; junction bases left unmatched: 5. CDR3 in DNA: TGTGCCAGCAGCCAAGAAGGGACAGGGAGGCCACCCCTCCACTTT. This gives the protein CASSQEGTGRPPLHF.

This clonotype occurred a few times. The chain couples TRBV4-1 to TRBJ2-7; 9 bases line up with TRBD1. The V gene end was trimmed by 3 bases and the J gene end by 0 bases; junction bases not matched to a gene: 6. The CDR3 loop spans 16 amino acids. Germline V CDR1 and CDR2: MGHRA, YSYEKL. The CDR3 sequence: CASSHPGTGSSYEQYF. CDR3 coding DNA: TGCGCCAGCAGCCACCCCGGGACAGGGAGCTCCTACGAGCAGTACTTC.

This clonotype was seen many times. The chain employs TRBV27 and TRBJ2-5, with D uncertain. CDR3 length equals 14 residues. Trimming took 7 bases from V and 7 from J, leaving 19 bases between them. Germline V gives CDR1 MNHEY, CDR2 SMNVEV (reference sequence). Here the CDR3 reads CASTLKSGIGTQYF. CDR3 in DNA: TGTGCCAGCACCTTGAAGTCGGGTATTGGGACCCAGTACTTC.

Many counts were recorded for this clonotype. The chain is built from TRBV20-1 and TRBJ2-3, with 13 bases that match TRBD2. This CDR3 has 18 residues. Germline V lookup: CDR1 DFQATT, CDR2 SNEGSKA (reference sequence). The ends lost 0 bases at V and 2 bases at J; junction bases unmatched: 8. CDR3 in amino acids: CSAREGLAGAALTDTQYF. CDR3 nucleotides: TGCAGTGCTAGAGAAGGACTAGCGGGGGCCGCCCTCACAGATACGCAGTATTTT.

About this clonotype: Since a much larger clone is just one base distant, this may be a read error. V gene TRBV2 combines with J gene TRBJ1-6, with 7 nucleotides matching TRBD1. This CDR3 has 15 residues. Germline-derived CDR1 and CDR2 are SNHLY and FYNNEI. The CDR3 sequence is CASSLQGIPNSPLPF. The DNA for the CDR3 is TGTGCCAGCAGTCTACAGGGGATACCTAATTCACCCCTCCCCTTT.

On this clonotype itself: A clone one base away is much larger, so this may be a read error. V gene TRBV11-2 combines with J gene TRBJ2-3; D is unclear. The CDR3 extends over 13 amino acids. Germline V lookup: CDR1 SGHAT, CDR2 FQNNGV. V shed 0 bases and J shed 4 bases, with 5 bases lying between them. The CDR3 sequence is CASSLDLADTQYF. The CDR3, as DNA: TGTGCCAGCAGCTTAGATCTTGCAGATACGCAGTATTTT.

This clonotype was detected ten times or more. The CDR3 protein is CASSPRTENTEAFF. The DNA for the CDR3 is TGTGCCAGCAGCCCCCGGACTGAGAACACTGAAGCTTTCTTT. This chain uses TRBV12-3 or TRBV12-4 with TRBJ1-1; D unresolved. The V gene lost 6 bases and the J gene lost 1 base, with 12 bases spanning the gap. The CDR3 is 14 amino acids.

V usage is TRBV7-2 and J usage is TRBJ2-5; the match to TRBD2 covers 10 bases. The J segment lost 4 bases and the V segment lost 1 base, leaving 3 bases of the junction unmatched. The CDR3 sequence is 15 residues long. Germline CDR1 is SGHTA and CDR2 is FQGNSA. The CDR3 protein is CASSLGSSGGETQYF. DNA of the CDR3: TGTGCCAGCAGCTTAGGGTCTAGCGGGGGAGAGACCCAGTACTTC.

This clonotype was seen many times. This sequence joins TRBV3-1 and TRBJ1-2, with 7 bases that match TRBD1. This CDR3 has 14 amino acids. Unmatched junction bases numbered 7, after V lost 1 base and J lost 8 bases. Germline loops: CDR1 LGHDT, CDR2 YNNKEL (reference sequence). In DNA, the CDR3 is TGTGCCAGCAGCCAAGGACAGGGTATGGGAGGCTACACCTTC. Translated: CASSQGQGMGGYTF.

This clonotype was observed many times. V gene TRBV4-2 combines with J gene TRBJ2-5, with D maybe TRBD1 (6 bases). Trimming stripped 3 bases from V and 1 base from J, with 9 bases between. The CDR3 extends over 14 amino acids. Germline-derived CDR1 and CDR2 are LGHNA and YNFKEQ. The CDR3 loop reads CASSQTGAQETQYF. The CDR3 region has the DNA TGTGCCAGCAGCCAGACAGGAGCCCAAGAGACCCAGTACTTC.

This clonotype was found a few times. This may stem from a read error, because a much larger clone lies one nucleotide away. The chain combines TRBV20-1 with TRBJ1-2, with TRBD1 as a possible D gene (6 bases). The germline gives CDR1 DFQATT, CDR2 SNEGSKA (reference sequence). This CDR3 contains 15 residues. The CDR3 bases are TGCAGTGCTAGTAGGCCCGTACAGGGTAACTATGGCTACGCCTTC. This translates into CSASRPVQGNYGYAF.

This clonotype showed up many times. The chain links TRBV29-1 to TRBJ1-2; D is unresolved. Germline lookup yields CDR1 SQVTM and CDR2 ANQGSEA. This CDR3 has 14 amino acids. Trimming pared 0 bases from V and 4 bases from J, leaving 12 bases between. The CDR3: CSVEDITFLYGYTF. For the CDR3, the DNA is TGCAGCGTTGAAGATATCACCTTCCTCTATGGCTACACCTTC. Filled out from reference TRBV29-1 and TRBJ1-2, the complete variable domain reads SAVISQKPSRDICQRGTSLTIQCQVDSQVTMMFWYRQQPGQSLTLIATANQGSEATYESGFVIDKFPISRPNLTFSTLTVSNMSPEDSSIYLCSVEDITFLYGYTFGSGTRLTVV.

This clonotype was counted ten times or more. The chain joins TRBV3-1 to TRBJ2-7; no clear D. The germline V gene encodes CDR1 LGHDT and CDR2 YNNKEL (reference sequence). The CDR3 contains 14 residues. The V and J ends lost 0 bases and 7 bases respectively, with 13 bases between them. Here the CDR3 reads CASSQDGSGLEQYF. CDR3 nucleotides: TGTGCCAGCAGCCAAGATGGTAGTGGCTTAGAGCAGTACTTC.

This clonotype occurred many times. The gene calls are TRBV5-1 and TRBJ2-2; D is unresolved. The CDR3 extends over 15 amino acids. The germline V and J ends were trimmed by 0 bases and 3 bases, with 9 bases remaining between them. From germline, CDR1 is SGHRS and CDR2 YFSETQ. Here the CDR3 reads CASSLVLFDTGELFF. The CDR3, as DNA: TGCGCCAGCAGCTTGGTCCTCTTCGACACCGGGGAGCTGTTTTTT.

This clonotype was seen ten or more times. The chain joins TRBV11-3 to TRBJ1-1; D unclear. Germline values: CDR1 SGHNT, CDR2 YENEEA. The CDR3 spans 12 residues. Deletions cut 1 base from V and 6 bases from J, with 6 bases between. The CDR3 DNA reads as TGTGCCAGCAGCTTAGTTCGATCTGAAGCTTTCTTT. Protein sequence: CASSLVRSEAFF.

This clonotype was recorded at least ten times. The chain uses TRBV6-2 or TRBV6-3 and TRBJ1-1; a possible D gene is TRBD1 (5 bases). The germline CDR1 and CDR2 sequences are MNHEY and SVGEGT. Trimming cost V 0 bases and J 11 bases, with 16 bases left between them. There are 14 residues in the CDR3. Here the CDR3 DNA reads TGTGCCAGCAGTTACTCTGGGACTCCGGGGCACGCTTTCTTT. It is translated as CASSYSGTPGHAFF.

This clonotype was observed many times. The rearrangement uses TRBV7-9 and TRBJ2-3; D is unclear. Germline V gene data show CDR1 as SEHNR and CDR2 as FQNEAQ (reference sequence). The CDR3 length is 13 residues. The V and J ends lost 7 bases and 2 bases respectively, with 10 bases between them. CDR3 residues: CASKRDFTDTQYF. The CDR3 nucleotides read TGTGCCAGCAAGCGTGACTTCACAGATACGCAGTATTTT.

To note about this clonotype: Compared with germline, one end of the junction differs, possibly owing to a read error. The chain couples TRBV5-1 to TRBJ2-3; 8 positions match TRBD2. This CDR3 comprises 15 residues. Germline CDR1 reads SGHRS; CDR2 reads YFSETQ. The CDR3 loop reads CAGSLKAGEADTQYF. Here the CDR3 DNA reads TGCGCCGGCAGCTTGAAAGCGGGAGAAGCAGATACGCAGTATTTT.

This clonotype has ten or more counts. The chain recombines TRBV30 with TRBJ1-1; tentative D call: TRBD1 (5 bases). V was trimmed by 2 bases and J by 3 bases, leaving 16 bases between them. The length of the CDR3 is 15 residues. Per the germline V gene, CDR1 is GTSNPN and CDR2 is SVGIG (reference sequence). CDR3 residues: CAWSKGGRDHTEAFF. The CDR3 nucleotides read TGTGCCTGGAGTAAGGGCGGGCGGGACCACACTGAAGCTTTCTTT.

Many counts were recorded for this clonotype. For the CDR3, the DNA is TGCGCCAGCAGCTTGGTGGGGGATGGCACTGAAGCTTTCTTT. It translates to CASSLVGDGTEAFF. The genes are TRBV5-1 and TRBJ1-1; TRBD1 might be the D (5 bases). Trimming took 0 bases from V and 4 from J, leaving 10 bases between them. The germline V gene encodes CDR1 SGHRS and CDR2 YFSETQ. The CDR3 covers 14 residues.

This clonotype was found many times. The chain recombines TRBV5-1 with TRBJ2-7, with no clear D. The CDR3 is 13 residues long. The germline V gene encodes CDR1 SGHRS and CDR2 YFSETQ. Trimming left V 3 bases short and J 0 bases short, with 7 bases between. The CDR3 bases are TGCGCCAGCAGCTCCTACCGCTCCTACGAGCAGTACTTC. Translation gives CASSSYRSYEQYF. Variable domain in full (rest from reference TRBV5-1 and TRBJ2-7): KAGVTQTPRYLIKTRGQQVTLSCSPISGHRSVSWYQQTPGQGLQFLFEYFSETQRNKGNFPGRFSGRQFSNSRSEMNVSTLELGDSALYLCASSSYRSYEQYFGPGTRLTVT.

This clonotype was detected ten times or more. The chain has TRBV20-1 and TRBJ2-3, with 9 bases identical to TRBD2. V was clipped by 1 base and J by 5 bases; unmatched bases: 13. CDR3 length: 17 amino acids. Germline-derived CDR1 and CDR2 are DFQATT and SNEGSKA (reference sequence). The CDR3 here is CSARGSLAGERVDTQYF. CDR3 sequence (DNA): TGCAGTGCTAGAGGAAGCTTAGCGGGGGAAAGGGTAGATACGCAGTATTTT.

The sample holds many counts of this clonotype. The chain carries TRBV6-5 and TRBJ2-7; D is unresolved. CDR3 length equals 13 residues. The V and J ends lost 0 bases and 4 bases respectively, with 7 bases between them. The germline CDR1 and CDR2 sequences are MNHEY and SVGAGI. CDR3: CASSYSKQYEQYF. The CDR3 region has the DNA TGTGCCAGCAGTTACTCGAAACAGTACGAGCAGTACTTC.

This clonotype was counted many times. The rearrangement links TRBV24-1 to TRBJ2-7; D remains unclear. This CDR3 contains 14 residues. V was pared by 2 bases and J by 1 base, with 8 bases between. Germline loops: CDR1 KGHDR, CDR2 SFDVKD. The CDR3, as DNA: TGTGCCACCAGTGATTCGTCTCGGTCCTACGAGCAGTACTTC. It yields the protein CATSDSSRSYEQYF.

Here the CDR3 DNA reads TGCGCCAGCAGCGACAGCCTAGGAAGGATTACCGAGCAGTACTTC. As protein: CASSDSLGRITEQYF. The chain combines TRBV5-1 with TRBJ2-7; tentative D call: TRBD1 (5 bases). With 4 bases removed from V and 6 bases from J, the gap between germline ends came to 20 bases. CDR3 length equals 15 residues. The germline V gene has CDR1 SGHRS and CDR2 YFSETQ.

This clonotype was seen at least ten times. The chain recombines TRBV27 with TRBJ2-3, with 7 bases matching TRBD2. The ends lost 6 bases at V and 0 bases at J; junction bases unmatched: 6. Germline loops: CDR1 MNHEY, CDR2 SMNVEV (reference sequence). The CDR3 runs to 15 residues. As DNA, the CDR3 is TGTGCCAGCAGATCCCCAGCGGGGAGCACAGATACGCAGTATTTT. Translated, it gives CASRSPAGSTDTQYF.